What follows is one T cell receptor (beta chain) and its context. The sample originates from a study of blood T cell repertoires in COVID-19. The overall study: COVID-19 samples, acute and convalescent, were from the United States, Italy and Spain. T cells, B-cell-depleted T cells, or PBMCs supplied cDNA or gDNA.

This CDR3 is 14 amino acids long. Germline loops: CDR1 SGHRS, CDR2 YFSETQ. Germline trimming cut 4 bases from V and 4 bases from J; bases unmatched to any gene: 6. As processed by the authors: It was from reference gene primer amplification that nucleated cell counts were estimated. The assay was immunoSEQ multiplex PCR, and TCRdb's table has in-frame clones only and misses some. D and trimming come from the DNA, and the V and J calls and clone size come from that table. This sample has 450,000 or so clones, with roughly 87% found just once. Enrolment of Seattle patients took place during active infection, and they were followed longitudinally.

The sequenced sample was peripheral blood. This sequence was found in a young man with COVID-19, enrolled during active disease. The chain joins TRBV5-1 to TRBJ1-2; 8 positions match TRBD1. DNA of the CDR3: TGCGCCAGCAGCAAAGGACAGGGATTCTATGGCTACACCTTC. Its protein is CASSKGQGFYGYTF.